Presented here are 2 T cell receptor beta chains from one specimen sequenced in a study of T cells in Graves' hyperthyroidism and ophthalmopathy. The TCR beta CDR3 regions underwent amplification using RNA transcripts as the source. HTBI primers were used for first-round RT-PCR of the TCR CDR3. MiXCR, applied by TCRdb to the multiplex PCR reads, yields one record per CDR3 protein. The sample yields about 480,000 distinct CDR3 sequences, around 22% seen once. Input material: blood. The source is a woman in her twenties or thirties with Graves' ophthalmopathy.

The sample holds a few counts of this clonotype. As DNA, the CDR3 is TGTGCCAGCTCACCAAGTGGGCGGGCAGTGGGTGAAGCTTTCTTT. Translated: CASSPSGRAVGEAFF. The rearrangement uses TRBV18 and TRBJ1-1; D remains ambiguous. V lost 2 bases and J 7 bases, leaving 17 bases between the germline ends. Per the germline V gene, CDR1 is KGHSH and CDR2 is LQKENI. The CDR3 has 15 amino acids.

This clonotype was counted ten times or more. V gene TRBV6-5 combines with J gene TRBJ1-2; TRBD1 matches at 8 bases. The ends lost 6 bases at V and 2 bases at J; junction bases unmatched: 5. Germline V gene sequence: CDR1 MNHEY, CDR2 SVGAGI. The CDR3 extends over 14 amino acids. The CDR3 here is CASSPDRVNYGYTF. The CDR3 nucleotides are TGTGCCAGCAGCCCGGACAGGGTAAACTATGGCTACACCTTC.